This T cell receptor (beta chain) is drawn from a study of control samples from healthy donors and cancer patients. Germline assignment: CDR1 GTSNPN and CDR2 SVGIG (reference sequence). The CDR3 sequence is 15 residues long. Losses at the gene ends were 5 bases for V and 7 bases for J; bases not matched to a gene: 12. This clone was detected once. TCRdb's copy holds only in-frame clones and misses some; the assay was immunoSEQ multiplex PCR. The sample has 100,000 to 150,000 clones; 92% are singletons. The TCR was taken from a woman aged 45-60 years in good health. V usage is TRBV30 and J usage is TRBJ2-1; 9 positions agree with TRBD2. Sequenced material: blood. For the CDR3, the DNA is TGTGCCTGGCAAGGGGGCGGGAGGGCCTTAAATGAGCAGTTCTTC. It is translated as CAWQGGGRALNEQFF.